These T cell receptor beta chains were read from a single sample in a study of identical twins. TCRdb itself ran the 5' RACE reads through MiXCR, one entry per CDR3 protein. Among about 690,000 distinct CDR3 sequences listed, 21% were seen once. These same data were also listed under a study on T cells expressing NK-cell markers.

Sequencing was performed on PBMCs. These receptors came from a woman aged 18-35 years in good health. CDR3s include the opening cysteine and the closing phenylalanine or tryptophan. The D gene is left open where the match is weak. The size field is filled for only some rows; it gives once, few, many or a size class.

NA,13,TRBV11-2,TRBJ2-7,NA,TGTGCCAGCAGCTTAGCGGGGTTCTCCGGGCAGTACTTC,CASSLAGFSGQYF
TRBD2,14,TRBV7-3,TRBJ2-3,many,TGTGCCAGCAGCTCCGGACTAGCGGTTGATACGCAGTATTTT,CASSSGLAVDTQYF
NA,12,TRBV20-1,TRBJ2-1,NA,TGCAGTGCTAGTCCCTCCTGGGGGGAGCAGTTCTTC,CSASPSWGEQFF
TRBD2,17,TRBV7-9,TRBJ2-5,NA,TGTGCCAGCAGCTTAGCGATGCCTAGCGGGAGGAAGGAGACCCAGTACTTC,CASSLAMPSGRKETQYF
NA,12,TRBV20-1,TRBJ1-1,few,TGCAGTGCTAGTGTGGGGGACACTGAAGCTTTCTTT,CSASVGDTEAFF
TRBD1,14,TRBV12-3/TRBV12-4,TRBJ1-1,NA,TGTGCCAGCAGCGCAGGGGGCTTGGGCACTGAAGCTTTCTTT,CASSAGGLGTEAFF
NA,15,TRBV5-1,TRBJ2-7,few,TGCGCCAGCAGCTTTCTTCCAGGGGACTCCTACGAGCAGTACTTC,CASSFLPGDSYEQYF
TRBD2,15,TRBV20-1,TRBJ2-7,few,TGCAGTGCTAGGGGGACTAGCGGGGGTGGAGACGAGCAGTACTTC,CSARGTSGGGDEQYF
NA,16,TRBV12-3/TRBV12-4,TRBJ2-1,few,TGTGCCAGCAGTTTGGCCCCCCCGGGAGACTACAATGAGCAGTTCTTC,CASSLAPPGDYNEQFF
NA,14,TRBV9,TRBJ2-2,few,TGTGCCAGCAGCGTTGCCACTAGGAACGGGGAGCTGTTTTTT,CASSVATRNGELFF
TRBD2,16,TRBV14,TRBJ2-7,NA,TGTGCCAGCAGCCTCCGGACTAGCGGGAGGTTCTACGAGCAGTACTTC,CASSLRTSGRFYEQYF
NA,13,TRBV3-1,TRBJ2-3,NA,TGTGCCACTACGAGAATGGGGGCAGATACGCAGTATTTT,CATTRMGADTQYF
TRBD1,15,TRBV20-1,TRBJ2-1,NA,TGCAGTGCTAGAAAACAGGGGTGGAGCCACAATGAGCAGTTCTTC,CSARKQGWSHNEQFF
NA,12,TRBV29-1,TRBJ1-1,many,TGCAGCGTTGGGCTCAGGGCCTCTGAAGCTTTCTTT,CSVGLRASEAFF
TRBD2,16,TRBV7-9,TRBJ2-2,NA,TGTGCCAGCAGCTCCCAGACTAGCGGGAGGACCGGGGAGCTGTTTTTT,CASSSQTSGRTGELFF
NA,13,TRBV9,TRBJ2-5,NA,TGTGCCAGCCCTCCGGACACACAAGAGACCCAGTACTTC,CASPPDTQETQYF
NA,16,TRBV20-1,TRBJ2-3,NA,TGCAGTGCTAGATCCCCCCCGGGGCGGTTCACAGATACGCAGTATTTT,CSARSPPGRFTDTQYF
TRBD1,16,TRBV10-3,TRBJ2-1,few,TGTGCCATCAGTGAACACCCCGGGACAGGGGGCGATGAGCAGTTCTTC,CAISEHPGTGGDEQFF
NA,14,TRBV4-3,TRBJ2-7,NA,TGCGCCAGCAGCCAAGCCGACTTCTCCTACGAGCAGTACTTC,CASSQADFSYEQYF
NA,13,TRBV29-1,TRBJ2-5,few,TGCAGCGTTAGAAAGGGAATGGAAGAGACCCAGTACTTC,CSVRKGMEETQYF
TRBD2,14,TRBV7-9,TRBJ2-7,NA,TGTGCCAGCAGCCCGGTGGGGGGGGCCTACGAGCAGTACTTC,CASSPVGGAYEQYF
NA,12,TRBV2,TRBJ1-2,NA,TGTGCCAGCAACAGGGTAGTCTATGGCTACACCTTC,CASNRVVYGYTF
TRBD2,15,TRBV7-2,TRBJ2-1,few,TGTGCCAGCAGCCCCGGAGCGGGGGGGAGGGATGAGCAGTTCTTC,CASSPGAGGRDEQFF